This TCR beta chain was sequenced for a study of shared clonotypes between healthy human individuals. Study results and limitations: Sharing of clonotypes among donors was expected to vary with sequencing depth. The study drew on few donors, limiting represented genetic and exposure-history diversity. Exclusively blood specimens were collected; tissue repertoires likely differ.

Evenly divided among several immunoSEQ plates was the genomic DNA of each subset. The table came from immunoSEQ multiplex PCR; TCRdb's copy has only in-frame clones and leaves some out. The sample gives 110,000 or so clones, around 71% of which show up once; around 24% is in the top ten. The V gene's germline CDR1 is SGHTA and CDR2 FQGNSA. The CDR3 covers 16 residues. The germline V and J ends were trimmed by 1 base and 8 bases, with 20 bases remaining between them. Notes on this clone: What it binds is unknown.

Material for sequencing was memory CD8+ T cells sorted from blood. Regarding subset: CD45RO+ cells pooled with CCR7-negative TemRA cells. The receptor comes from a young woman in good health. The chain carries TRBV7-2 and TRBJ1-2, with D perhaps TRBD1 (6 bases). The CDR3, as DNA: TGTGCCAGCAGCTTAGTAGGCTGGACAGACCTTGACGGCTACACCTTC. Encoded protein: CASSLVGWTDLDGYTF. The entire variable domain, with the rest obtained from reference TRBV7-2 and TRBJ1-2, is as follows: GAGVSQSPSNKVTEKGKDVELRCDPISGHTALYWYRQSLGQGLEFLIYFQGNSAPDKSGLPSDRFSAERTGGSVSTLTIQRTQQEDSAVYLCASSLVGWTDLDGYTFGSGTRLTVV.